The 21 T cell receptor beta chains given below trace back to one sample, sequenced in a study of cytomegalovirus exposure and HLA in healthy donors. The PCR contained 60 Vbeta and 13 Jbeta primers. The table came from immunoSEQ multiplex PCR; TCRdb's copy has only in-frame clones and leaves some out. Of under 200,000 clones in the sample, roughly 84% were seen once. Source material: PBMCs. The receptors here all came from a boy aged 2 to 9 in good health and CMV-seronegative.

V gene TRBV11-2 combines with J gene TRBJ2-7; 11 nucleotides align to TRBD1. CDR1 and CDR2 (germline): SGHAT, FQNNGV. The junction had 9 bases not matched to a gene; V was cut back by 5 bases and J by 3 bases. The CDR3 extends over 16 amino acids. The CDR3 is CASSVDRDRGIYEQYF. The CDR3 bases are TGTGCCAGCAGCGTCGACCGGGACAGGGGGATCTACGAGCAGTACTTC.

This clone has just a few counts. V is TRBV5-1 and J is TRBJ2-7; D is undetermined. Trimming shortened V by 5 bases and J by 0 bases, and 9 bases separated the two germline ends. The CDR3 is 13 residues long. Germline V gene sequence: CDR1 SGHRS, CDR2 YFSETQ. CDR3 DNA: TGCGCCAGCAGTGGAGAGATCTCCTACGAGCAGTACTTC. Translation gives CASSGEISYEQYF.

This chain connects TRBV7-9 to TRBJ2-1; possibly TRBD2 for D (6 bases). Looked up from germline, CDR1 is SEHNR and CDR2 is FQNEAQ (reference sequence). Trimming cost V 3 bases and J 9 bases, with 9 bases left between them. CDR3 length: 12 residues. The chain's CDR3 is CASSLEGREQFF. The CDR3 DNA reads TGTGCCAGCAGCTTGGAGGGGCGTGAGCAGTTCTTC. Filled out from reference TRBV7-9 and TRBJ2-1, the complete variable domain reads DTGVSQNPRHKITKRGQNVTFRCDPISEHNRLYWYRQTLGQGPEFLTYFQNEAQLEKSRLLSDRFSAERPKGSFSTLEIQRTEQGDSAMYLCASSLEGREQFFGPGTRLTVL.

This chain joins TRBV5-6 and TRBJ2-7, with 12 positions matching TRBD2. With 4 bases clipped from V and 4 bases from J, the junction kept 6 bases outside the gene matches. CDR3 length: 15 residues. Germline lookup yields CDR1 SGHDT and CDR2 YYEEEE. The CDR3 protein is CASSKQLAGGYEQYF. The CDR3 region has the DNA TGTGCCAGCAGCAAGCAACTAGCGGGAGGTTACGAGCAGTACTTC.

The rearrangement uses TRBV2 and TRBJ2-5; D possibly corresponds to TRBD1 (5 bases). This CDR3 region has 17 residues. Germline CDR1 reads SNHLY; CDR2 reads FYNNEI. V was cut by 3 bases and J by 5 bases, with 22 bases left in between. CDR3 region: CASSDGPRLEKGETQYF. The DNA for the CDR3 is TGTGCCAGCAGTGACGGCCCTCGGCTAGAGAAGGGGGAGACCCAGTACTTC.

The V gene is TRBV4-1, the J gene TRBJ1-2; 8 bases are a match to TRBD1. The CDR3 is 13 amino acids. In germline, CDR1 is MGHRA, CDR2 YSYEKL. The V and J ends lost 3 bases and 5 bases, in that order; junction bases with no gene match: 2. The CDR3: CASSHRQGYGYTF. The DNA of the CDR3 is TGCGCCAGCAGCCATCGACAGGGGTATGGCTACACCTTC.

V usage is TRBV25-1 and J usage is TRBJ2-3, with 9 nucleotides matching TRBD2. From germline, CDR1 is MGHDK and CDR2 SYGVNS. Trimming at V came to 9 bases and at J to 1 base, leaving 2 bases not matched to a gene. CDR3 length equals 13 residues. The CDR3 DNA follows: TGTGCCAGTAGGACTAGCGGCACAGATACGCAGTATTTT. This codes for CASRTSGTDTQYF. The complete variable domain, with remaining parts taken from reference TRBV25-1 and TRBJ2-3, reads EADIYQTPRYLVIGTGKKITLECSQTMGHDKMYWYQQDPGMELHLIHYSYGVNSTEKGDLSSESTVSRIRTEHFPLTLESARPSHTSQYLCASRTSGTDTQYFGPGTRLTVL.

The J gene is TRBJ1-5, the V gene TRBV6-1; 9 bases fit TRBD1. CDR1 MNHNS and CDR2 SASEGT come from the germline V gene. V lost 6 bases to trimming and J lost 6 bases; unmatched junction nucleotides: 6. This CDR3 comprises 14 residues. The CDR3, as DNA: TGTGCCAGCAGAGGGACAGGGACTACTCAGCCCCAGCATTTT. This codes for CASRGTGTTQPQHF.

The rearrangement links TRBV5-6 to TRBJ2-5; 10 positions match TRBD2. Matching the DNA end better, TRBJ2-7 makes the J call doubtful. CDR1 and CDR2 from the germline V gene are SGHDT and YYEEEE. This CDR3 has 16 residues. The CDR3 protein is CASSGTSATRGYEQYF. The CDR3, as DNA: TGTGCCAGCAGCGGGACTAGCGCAACTAGGGGCTACGAGCAGTACTTC.

The V call is TRBV10-1, the J call TRBJ1-1, with 8 bases aligning to TRBD1. The J segment lost 0 bases and the V segment lost 3 bases, leaving 3 bases of the junction unmatched. This CDR3 contains 15 residues. Per the germline V gene, CDR1 is WNHNN and CDR2 is SYGVQD (reference sequence). Here the CDR3 reads CASSDPGQVNTEAFF. CDR3 DNA sequence: TGCGCCAGCAGTGACCCGGGACAGGTGAACACTGAAGCTTTCTTT.

The genes are TRBV19 and TRBJ1-2, with 7 bases matching TRBD1. The CDR3 runs to 15 residues. V gave up 7 bases and J gave up 4 bases; unmatched junction bases: 12. Per the germline V gene, CDR1 is LNHDA and CDR2 is SQIVND (reference sequence). DNA for the CDR3: TGTGCCAGTATCCCGGACAGGCGAGGATCCTATGGCTACACCTTC. As protein: CASIPDRRGSYGYTF.

The chain uses TRBV2 and TRBJ1-1; TRBD1 matches at 10 bases. The CDR3 loop spans 13 amino acids. The J segment lost 7 bases and the V segment lost 8 bases, leaving 7 bases of the junction unmatched. Germline CDR1 SNHLY, CDR2 FYNNEI. Here the CDR3 reads CASSDRGNGEAFF. Written as DNA, the CDR3 is TGTGCCAGCTCGGACAGGGGGAACGGTGAAGCTTTCTTT.

This clone was seen once. Other DNA sequences in the sample encode the same CDR3. This chain links TRBV19 with TRBJ1-1, with D perhaps matching TRBD1 (5 bases). Trimming removed 5 bases from V and 1 base from J, with 8 bases in between. Germline V gives CDR1 LNHDA, CDR2 SQIVND (reference sequence). This CDR3 region has 13 residues. The CDR3 coding sequence is TGTGCCAGTAGTCTTCAGGGGAACACTGAAGCTTTCTTT. Protein: CASSLQGNTEAFF.

The chain combines TRBV19 with TRBJ1-2, with TRBD1 identical over 11 bases. Unmatched junction bases numbered 2, after V lost 6 bases and J lost 2 bases. The germline gives CDR1 LNHDA, CDR2 SQIVND (reference sequence). The CDR3 has 14 residues. For the CDR3, the DNA is TGTGCCAGTAGCCGGGACAGGGGGAACTATGGCTACACCTTC. This codes for CASSRDRGNYGYTF. Looking up the rest from reference TRBV19 and TRBJ1-2 gives the full variable domain: DGGITQSPKYLFRKEGQNVTLSCEQNLNHDAMYWYRQDPGQGLRLIYYSQIVNDFQKGDIAEGYSVSREKKESFPLTVTSAQKNPTAFYLCASSRDRGNYGYTFGSGTRLTVV.

The V call is TRBV19, the J call TRBJ1-3, with D perhaps TRBD1 (5 bases). This CDR3 is 16 amino acids long. Trimming took off 9 bases at V and 4 bases at J, with 22 bases between the two ends. Looked up from germline, CDR1 is LNHDA and CDR2 is SQIVND (reference sequence). CDR3 DNA sequence: TGTGCCAGCTCCGCAGGGCGCAGGAGCATAGGAAACACCATATATTTT. Protein sequence: CASSAGRRSIGNTIYF.

CDR3 bases: TGTGCCAGCTCACCCGGCAGGCAGGATCAGCCCCAGCATTTT. Its protein is CASSPGRQDQPQHF. The genes are TRBV18 and TRBJ1-5; D gene uncertain. CDR1 is KGHSH, CDR2 LQKENI, per germline. The CDR3 spans 14 residues. The germline V and J ends were trimmed by 3 bases and 5 bases, with 11 bases remaining between them.

The chain links TRBV9 to TRBJ2-5; tentative D call: TRBD2 (6 bases). The V gene's germline CDR1 is SGDLS and CDR2 YYNGEE. Trimming removed 0 bases at V and 5 bases at J, with 11 bases between. CDR3 length: 14 amino acids. The DNA of the CDR3 is TGTGCCAGCAGCGTAGGAGCGGAGGGGGAGACCCAGTACTTC. This codes for CASSVGAEGETQYF.

The gene calls are TRBV19 and TRBJ2-1; no definite D call. Germline loops: CDR1 LNHDA, CDR2 SQIVND (reference sequence). V dropped 0 bases and J dropped 2 bases, with 8 bases sitting between them. The CDR3 contains 15 residues. The CDR3 bases are TGTGCCAGTAGTATAGAGGGCAGACCCTACAATGAGCAGTTCTTC. Translated, it gives CASSIEGRPYNEQFF.

This chain links TRBV7-9 with TRBJ2-3; D is ambiguous. Trimming took off 5 bases at V and 2 bases at J, with 14 bases between the two ends. CDR1 is SEHNR and CDR2 is FQNEAQ in the germline V gene (reference sequence). The CDR3 consists of 15 residues. CDR3 nucleotides: TGTGCCAGCAGCAATCTAGGCCTAACCACAGATACGCAGTATTTT. Translating it yields CASSNLGLTTDTQYF.

This rearrangement joins TRBV7-9 to TRBJ1-2; D not resolved. Germline assignment: CDR1 SEHNR and CDR2 FQNEAQ (reference sequence). The CDR3 contains 17 residues. Trimming shortened V by 4 bases and J by 2 bases, and 20 bases separated the two germline ends. The CDR3 region is CASSSLFGRTGNYGYTF. CDR3 coding DNA: TGTGCCAGCAGCTCCCTTTTTGGGAGGACGGGGAACTATGGCTACACCTTC.

J is TRBJ2-2 and V is TRBV28, with D unresolved. Germline lookup yields CDR1 MDHEN and CDR2 SYDVKM. The CDR3 runs 12 residues. Trimming left V 5 bases short and J 4 bases short, with 5 bases between. CDR3 sequence reads: CASSPSTGELFF. In DNA form, the CDR3 reads TGTGCCAGCAGTCCGAGCACCGGGGAGCTGTTTTTT.